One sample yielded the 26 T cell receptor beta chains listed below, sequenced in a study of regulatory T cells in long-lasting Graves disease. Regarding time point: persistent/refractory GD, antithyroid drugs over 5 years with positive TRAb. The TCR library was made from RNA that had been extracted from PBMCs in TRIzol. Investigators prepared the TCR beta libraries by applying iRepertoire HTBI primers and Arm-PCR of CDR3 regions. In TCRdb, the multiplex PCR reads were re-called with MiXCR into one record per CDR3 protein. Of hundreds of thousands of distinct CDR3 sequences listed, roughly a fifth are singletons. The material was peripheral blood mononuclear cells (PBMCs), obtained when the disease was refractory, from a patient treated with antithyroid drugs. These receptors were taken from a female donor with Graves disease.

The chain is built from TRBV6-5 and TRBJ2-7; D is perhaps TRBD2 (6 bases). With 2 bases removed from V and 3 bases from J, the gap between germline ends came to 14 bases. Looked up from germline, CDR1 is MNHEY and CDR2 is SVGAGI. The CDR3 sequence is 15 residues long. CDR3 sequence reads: CASSYTGGGVYEQYF. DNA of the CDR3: TGTGCCAGCAGTTACACCGGGGGAGGAGTCTACGAGCAGTACTTC.

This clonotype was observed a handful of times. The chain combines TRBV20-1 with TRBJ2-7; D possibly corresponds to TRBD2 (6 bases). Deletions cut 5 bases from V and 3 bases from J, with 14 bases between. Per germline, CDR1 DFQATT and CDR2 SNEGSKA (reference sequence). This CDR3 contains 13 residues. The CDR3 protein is CSASGRRGYEQYF. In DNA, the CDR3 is TGCAGTGCTTCCGGGAGAAGGGGCTACGAGCAGTACTTC.

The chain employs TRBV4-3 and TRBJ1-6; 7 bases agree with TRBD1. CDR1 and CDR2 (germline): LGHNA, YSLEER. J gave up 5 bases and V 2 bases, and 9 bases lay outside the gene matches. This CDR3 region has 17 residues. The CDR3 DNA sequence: TGCGCCAGCAGCCAACGGACAGGAACTCTGAATAATTCACCCCTCCACTTT. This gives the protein CASSQRTGTLNNSPLHF.

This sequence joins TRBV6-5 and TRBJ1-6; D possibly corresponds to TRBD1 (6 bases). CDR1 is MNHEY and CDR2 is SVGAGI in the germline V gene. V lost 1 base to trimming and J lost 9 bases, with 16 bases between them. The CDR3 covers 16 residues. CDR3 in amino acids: CASSYYGRGIGSPLHF. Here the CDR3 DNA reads TGTGCCAGCAGTTACTACGGCAGGGGAATTGGTTCACCCCTCCACTTT.

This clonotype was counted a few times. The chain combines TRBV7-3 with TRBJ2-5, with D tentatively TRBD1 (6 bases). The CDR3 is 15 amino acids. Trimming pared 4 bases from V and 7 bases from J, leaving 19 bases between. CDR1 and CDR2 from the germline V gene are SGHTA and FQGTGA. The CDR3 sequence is CASSSLGGGSGTQYF. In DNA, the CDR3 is TGTGCCAGCAGCTCATTAGGGGGTGGGTCCGGGACCCAGTACTTC.

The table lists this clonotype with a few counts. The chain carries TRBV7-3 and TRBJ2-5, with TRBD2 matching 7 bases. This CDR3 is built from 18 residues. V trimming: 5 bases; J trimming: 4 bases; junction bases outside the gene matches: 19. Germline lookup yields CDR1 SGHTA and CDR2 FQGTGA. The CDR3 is CASSEGGGLGGPRETQYF. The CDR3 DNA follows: TGTGCCAGCAGCGAAGGTGGGGGACTGGGAGGGCCACGAGAGACCCAGTACTTC.

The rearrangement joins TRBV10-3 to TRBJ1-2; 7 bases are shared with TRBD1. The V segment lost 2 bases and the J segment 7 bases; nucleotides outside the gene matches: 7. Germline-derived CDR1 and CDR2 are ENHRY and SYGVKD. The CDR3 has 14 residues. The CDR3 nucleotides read TGTGCCATCAGTGAGCCCCAGACAGGGTCTGGCTACACCTTC. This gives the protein CAISEPQTGSGYTF.

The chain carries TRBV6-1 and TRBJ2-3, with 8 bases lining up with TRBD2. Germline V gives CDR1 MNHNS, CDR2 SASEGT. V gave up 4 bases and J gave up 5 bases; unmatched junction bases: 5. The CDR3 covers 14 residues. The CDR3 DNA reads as TGTGCCAGCAGTGCGACTAGCGTCGGAGATACGCAGTATTTT. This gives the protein CASSATSVGDTQYF.

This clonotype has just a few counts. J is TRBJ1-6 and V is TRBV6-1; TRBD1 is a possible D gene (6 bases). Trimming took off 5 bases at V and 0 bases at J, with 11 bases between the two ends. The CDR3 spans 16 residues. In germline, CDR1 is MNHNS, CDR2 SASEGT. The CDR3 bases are TGTGCCAGCAGTTCCCACAGGGACTCCTATAATTCACCCCTCCACTTT. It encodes CASSSHRDSYNSPLHF.

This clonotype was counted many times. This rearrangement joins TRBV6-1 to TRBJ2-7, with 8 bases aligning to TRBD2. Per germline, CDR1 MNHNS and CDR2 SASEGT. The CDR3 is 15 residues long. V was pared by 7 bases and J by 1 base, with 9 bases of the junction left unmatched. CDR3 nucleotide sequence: TGTGCCAGCACCAAAGCGGGGGCGAAGTCCTACGAGCAGTACTTC. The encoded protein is CASTKAGAKSYEQYF.

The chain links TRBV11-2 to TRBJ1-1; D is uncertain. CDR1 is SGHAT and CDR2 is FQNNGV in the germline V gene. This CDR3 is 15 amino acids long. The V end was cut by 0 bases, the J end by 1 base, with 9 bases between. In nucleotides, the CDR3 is TGTGCCAGCAGCTTAGAACCACTGCGGAACACTGAAGCTTTCTTT. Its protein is CASSLEPLRNTEAFF.

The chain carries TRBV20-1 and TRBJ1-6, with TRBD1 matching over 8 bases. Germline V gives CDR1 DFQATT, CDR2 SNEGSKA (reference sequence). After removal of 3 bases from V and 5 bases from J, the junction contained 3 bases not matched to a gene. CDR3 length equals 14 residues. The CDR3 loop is CSASGDRHNSPLHF. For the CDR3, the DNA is TGCAGTGCTAGTGGGGACAGGCATAATTCACCCCTCCACTTT.

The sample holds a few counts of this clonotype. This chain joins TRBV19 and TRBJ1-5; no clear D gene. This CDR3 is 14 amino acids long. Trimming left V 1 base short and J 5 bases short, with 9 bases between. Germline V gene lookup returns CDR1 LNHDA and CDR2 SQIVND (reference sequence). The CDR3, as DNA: TGTGCCAGTAGTATAGGAATGGGCCATCAGCCCCAGCATTTT. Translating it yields CASSIGMGHQPQHF.

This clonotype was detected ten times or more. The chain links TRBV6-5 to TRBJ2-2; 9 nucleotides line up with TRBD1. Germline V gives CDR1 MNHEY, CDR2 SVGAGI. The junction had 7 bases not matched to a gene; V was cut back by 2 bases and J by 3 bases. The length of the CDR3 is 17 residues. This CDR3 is CASSYVGQGKYTGELFF. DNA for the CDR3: TGTGCCAGCAGTTACGTGGGACAGGGAAAATACACCGGGGAGCTGTTTTTT.

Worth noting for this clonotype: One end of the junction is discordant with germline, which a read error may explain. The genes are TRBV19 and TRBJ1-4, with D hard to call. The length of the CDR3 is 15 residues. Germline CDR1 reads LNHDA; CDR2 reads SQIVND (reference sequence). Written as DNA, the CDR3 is TGTGCCAGTAGTCTACTCGCGGGGTACGGAGAAAAACTGTCTTTT. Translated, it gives CASSLLAGYGEKLSF.

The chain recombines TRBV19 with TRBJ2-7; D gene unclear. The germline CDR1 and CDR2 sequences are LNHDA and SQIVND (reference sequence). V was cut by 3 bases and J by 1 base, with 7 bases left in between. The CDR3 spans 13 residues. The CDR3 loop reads CASSMAGSYEQYF. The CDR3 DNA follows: TGTGCCAGTAGTATGGCAGGATCCTACGAGCAGTACTTC.

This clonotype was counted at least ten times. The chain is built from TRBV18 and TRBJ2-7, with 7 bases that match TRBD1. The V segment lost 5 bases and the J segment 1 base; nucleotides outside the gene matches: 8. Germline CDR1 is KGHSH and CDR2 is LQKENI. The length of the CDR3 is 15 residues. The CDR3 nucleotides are TGTGCCAGCTCAAGGAGTTCGGGACAGTCCTACGAGCAGTACTTC. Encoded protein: CASSRSSGQSYEQYF.

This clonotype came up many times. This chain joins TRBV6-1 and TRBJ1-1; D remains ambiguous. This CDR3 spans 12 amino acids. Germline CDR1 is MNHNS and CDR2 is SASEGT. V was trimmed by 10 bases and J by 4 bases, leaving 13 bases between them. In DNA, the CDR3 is TGTGCCACCTCAGGCGTTGGCACTGAAGCTTTCTTT. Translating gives CATSGVGTEAFF.

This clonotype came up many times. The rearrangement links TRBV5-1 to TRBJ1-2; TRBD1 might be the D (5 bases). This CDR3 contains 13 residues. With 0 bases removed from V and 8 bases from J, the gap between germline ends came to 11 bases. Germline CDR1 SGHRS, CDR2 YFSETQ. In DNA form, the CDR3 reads TGCGCCAGCAGCTTGGAGGGGACGCGGGGCTACACCTTC. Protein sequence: CASSLEGTRGYTF.

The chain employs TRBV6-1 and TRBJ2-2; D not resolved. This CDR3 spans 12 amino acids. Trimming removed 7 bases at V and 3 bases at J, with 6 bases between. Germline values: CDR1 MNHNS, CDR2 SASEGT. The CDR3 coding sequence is TGTGCCAGCACCCGATACACCGGGGAGCTGTTTTTT. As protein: CASTRYTGELFF.

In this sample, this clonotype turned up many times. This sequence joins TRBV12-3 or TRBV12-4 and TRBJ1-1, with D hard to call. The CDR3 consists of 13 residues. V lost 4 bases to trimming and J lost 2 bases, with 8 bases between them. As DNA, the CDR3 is TGTGCCAGCAGTTATGGGATAAACACTGAAGCTTTCTTT. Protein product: CASSYGINTEAFF.

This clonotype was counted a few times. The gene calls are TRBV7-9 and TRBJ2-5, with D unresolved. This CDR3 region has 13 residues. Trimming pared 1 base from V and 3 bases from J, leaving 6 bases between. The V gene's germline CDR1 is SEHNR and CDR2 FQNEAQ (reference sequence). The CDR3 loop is CASSLDVEETQYF. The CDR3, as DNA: TGTGCCAGCAGCTTAGATGTGGAAGAGACCCAGTACTTC.

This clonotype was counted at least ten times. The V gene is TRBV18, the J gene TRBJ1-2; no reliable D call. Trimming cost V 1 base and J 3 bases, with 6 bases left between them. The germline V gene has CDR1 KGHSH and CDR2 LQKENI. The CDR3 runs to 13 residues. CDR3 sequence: CASSPRRDYGYTF. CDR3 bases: TGTGCCAGCTCACCACGGAGGGACTATGGCTACACCTTC.

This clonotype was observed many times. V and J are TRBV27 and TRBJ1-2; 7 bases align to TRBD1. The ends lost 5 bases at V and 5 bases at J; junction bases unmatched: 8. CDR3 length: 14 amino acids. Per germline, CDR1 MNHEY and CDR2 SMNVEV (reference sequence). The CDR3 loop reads CASSRLQGIYGYTF. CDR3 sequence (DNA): TGTGCCAGCAGTCGGTTACAGGGGATATATGGCTACACCTTC.

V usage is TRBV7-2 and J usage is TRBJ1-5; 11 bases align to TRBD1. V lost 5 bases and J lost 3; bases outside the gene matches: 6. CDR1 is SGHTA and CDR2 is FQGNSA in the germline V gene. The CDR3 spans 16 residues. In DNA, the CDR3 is TGTGCCAGCAGCCAAGGGACAGGGGGTTTCAATCAGCCCCAGCATTTT. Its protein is CASSQGTGGFNQPQHF. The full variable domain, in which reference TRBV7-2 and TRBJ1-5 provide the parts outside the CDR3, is GAGVSQSPSNKVTEKGKDVELRCDPISGHTALYWYRQSLGQGLEFLIYFQGNSAPDKSGLPSDRFSAERTGGSVSTLTIQRTQQEDSAVYLCASSQGTGGFNQPQHFGDGTRLSIL.

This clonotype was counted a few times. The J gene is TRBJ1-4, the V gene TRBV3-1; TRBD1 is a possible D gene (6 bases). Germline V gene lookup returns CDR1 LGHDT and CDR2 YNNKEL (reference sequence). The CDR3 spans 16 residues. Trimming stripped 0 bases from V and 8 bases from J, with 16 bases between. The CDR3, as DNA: TGTGCCAGCAGCCAAGATAATCGAGGGGGGGCCGAAAAACTGTTTTTT. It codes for CASSQDNRGGAEKLFF.